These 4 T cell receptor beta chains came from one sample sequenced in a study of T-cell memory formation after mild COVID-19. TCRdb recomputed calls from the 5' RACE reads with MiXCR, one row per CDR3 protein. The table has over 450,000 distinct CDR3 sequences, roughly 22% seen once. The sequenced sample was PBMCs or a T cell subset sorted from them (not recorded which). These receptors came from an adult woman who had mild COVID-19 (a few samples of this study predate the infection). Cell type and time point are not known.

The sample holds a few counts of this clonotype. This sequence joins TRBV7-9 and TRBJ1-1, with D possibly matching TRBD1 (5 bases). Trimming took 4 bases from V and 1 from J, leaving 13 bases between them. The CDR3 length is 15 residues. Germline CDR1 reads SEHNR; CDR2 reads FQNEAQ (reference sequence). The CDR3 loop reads CASSSGFQGNTEAFF. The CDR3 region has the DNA TGTGCCAGCAGCTCCGGGTTTCAGGGGAACACTGAAGCTTTCTTT.

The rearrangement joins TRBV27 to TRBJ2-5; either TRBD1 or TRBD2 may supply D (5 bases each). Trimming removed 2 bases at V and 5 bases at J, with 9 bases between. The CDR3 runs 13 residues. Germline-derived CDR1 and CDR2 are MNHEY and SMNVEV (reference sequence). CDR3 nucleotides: TGTGCCAGCAGTTTAGATTGGGGGGAGACCCAGTACTTC. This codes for CASSLDWGETQYF.

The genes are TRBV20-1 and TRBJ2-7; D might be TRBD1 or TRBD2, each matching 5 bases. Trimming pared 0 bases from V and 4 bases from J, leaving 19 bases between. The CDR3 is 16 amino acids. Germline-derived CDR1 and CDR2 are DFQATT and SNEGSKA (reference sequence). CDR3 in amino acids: CSARDPKRDPPYEQYF. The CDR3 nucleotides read TGCAGTGCTAGAGATCCTAAGAGGGACCCTCCTTACGAGCAGTACTTC.

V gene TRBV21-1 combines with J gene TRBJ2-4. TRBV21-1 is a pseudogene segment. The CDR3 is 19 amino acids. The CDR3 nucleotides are TGTGCCAGCAGCCGCAAAGAGGAGATAAGGGGGCGAGCCAAAAACATTCAGTACTTC. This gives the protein CASSRKEEIRGRAKNIQYF.